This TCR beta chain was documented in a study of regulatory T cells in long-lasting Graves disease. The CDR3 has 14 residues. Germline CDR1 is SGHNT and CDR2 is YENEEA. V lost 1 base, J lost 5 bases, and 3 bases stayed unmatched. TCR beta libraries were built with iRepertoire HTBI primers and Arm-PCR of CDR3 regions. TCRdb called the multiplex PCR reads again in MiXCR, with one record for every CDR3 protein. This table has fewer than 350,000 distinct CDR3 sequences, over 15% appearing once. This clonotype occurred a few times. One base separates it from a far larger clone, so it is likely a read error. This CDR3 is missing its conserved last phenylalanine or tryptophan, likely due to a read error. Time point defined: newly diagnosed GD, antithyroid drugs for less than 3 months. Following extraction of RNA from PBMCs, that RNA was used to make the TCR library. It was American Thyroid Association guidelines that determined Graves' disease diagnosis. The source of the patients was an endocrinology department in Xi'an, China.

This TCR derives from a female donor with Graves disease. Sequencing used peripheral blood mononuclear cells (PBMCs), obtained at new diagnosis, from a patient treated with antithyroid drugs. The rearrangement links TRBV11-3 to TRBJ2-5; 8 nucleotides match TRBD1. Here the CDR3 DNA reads TGTGCCAGCAGCTTAGGGACAGGGTGGGAGACCCAGTACTCC. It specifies CASSLGTGWETQYS.